This entry concerns a single T cell receptor beta chain. Produced via immunoSEQ multiplex PCR; TCRdb's table is partial and in-frame only. The sample gives around 96,000 clones, just under 95% of which show up once; approximately 4.7% is in the top ten. This specimen comes from a study of T cell changes during pregnancy in multiple sclerosis. V was clipped by 5 bases and J by 12 bases; unmatched bases: 11. The CDR3 is 15 residues long. Germline-derived CDR1 and CDR2 are SGHTA and FQGNSA. The chain couples TRBV7-2 to TRBJ2-1, with 12 bases matching TRBD2. The origin of this receptor is a female donor with multiple sclerosis, enrolled in a pregnancy study. Here the sequenced sample was peripheral blood, taken in the first trimester of pregnancy. The CDR3 loop is CASSPSLAGGLGQFF. The CDR3 region has the DNA TGTGCCAGCAGCCCTAGCCTAGCGGGGGGGCTCGGGCAGTTCTTC.